Listed here are 17 T cell receptor beta chains from one sample, sequenced in a study of blood T cells in healthy people across ages. It was with a sample-barcoded 5' primer and a J-beta primer mix that a second PCR of roughly 7 to 12 cycles was run. TCRdb re-derived calls from the 5' RACE reads in MiXCR, one entry per CDR3 protein. The sample lists about 570,000 distinct CDR3 sequences; roughly 28% were seen once. The specimen was blood. These receptors were taken from a woman in her sixties or seventies in good health.

This chain links TRBV7-2 with TRBJ1-4; 10 bases agree with TRBD1. The ends lost 5 bases at V and 8 bases at J; junction bases unmatched: 5. CDR3 length equals 14 residues. Germline assignment: CDR1 SGHTA and CDR2 FQGNSA. CDR3 DNA: TGTGCCAGCAGCCGGGACAGGGGTAAAGAAAAACTGTTTTTT. Residues: CASSRDRGKEKLFF.

The rearrangement joins TRBV6-1 to TRBJ1-1; no definite D call. The CDR3 has 14 amino acids. The germline gives CDR1 MNHNS, CDR2 SASEGT. V was trimmed by 5 bases and J by 3 bases, leaving 13 bases between them. Here the CDR3 DNA reads TGTGCCAGCAGTCTCCGGGGAGAAGACACTGAAGCTTTCTTT. It encodes CASSLRGEDTEAFF.

This clonotype occurred a few times. This chain uses TRBV29-1 with TRBJ2-5; TRBD1 is a possible D gene (6 bases). The DNA end lines up better with TRBJ2-1; the J call may be wrong. This CDR3 has 13 residues. The germline V gene encodes CDR1 SQVTM and CDR2 ANQGSEA. The CDR3 coding sequence is TGCAGCGTTGAAGACCAGGGGACACGTGAGCAGTTCTTC. It translates to CSVEDQGTREQFF.

This clonotype was recorded at least ten times. The chain combines TRBV5-1 with TRBJ2-7; D uncertain. Germline V gives CDR1 SGHRS, CDR2 YFSETQ. The V and J ends lost 2 bases and 2 bases respectively, with 14 bases between them. The CDR3 has 15 residues. Written as DNA, the CDR3 is TGCGCCAGCAGCTTTATTGTGGGGATTACCTACGAGCAGTACTTC. Its translation: CASSFIVGITYEQYF.

This rearrangement joins TRBV6-6 to TRBJ2-5, with D possibly matching TRBD2 (5 bases). The V end was cut by 10 bases, the J end by 4 bases, with 16 bases between. The CDR3 covers 13 residues. Germline V CDR1 and CDR2: MNHNY, SVGAGI (reference sequence). For the CDR3, the DNA is TGTGCCACCCAATGGGCAGCGGCAGAGACCCAGTACTTC. Encoded protein: CATQWAAAETQYF.

This clonotype has just a few counts. V is TRBV5-1 and J is TRBJ2-1; D possibly corresponds to TRBD1 (6 bases). Per the germline V gene, CDR1 is SGHRS and CDR2 is YFSETQ. This CDR3 is built from 16 residues. Trimming shortened V by 0 bases and J by 0 bases, and 10 bases separated the two germline ends. The CDR3 reads CASSLGGGDSYNEQFF. CDR3 nucleotide sequence: TGCGCCAGCAGCTTGGGAGGGGGTGACTCCTACAATGAGCAGTTCTTC.

Points on this clonotype: Its ends do not fully match the called genes, so a read error is possible. The V call is TRBV7-2, the J call TRBJ2-7; D ambiguous. CDR1 and CDR2 (germline): SGHTA, FQGNSA. This CDR3 region has 12 residues. As DNA, the CDR3 is TGTGCCAGCAGCTTATCCGGGTACGAGCTGTACTTC. Protein sequence: CASSLSGYELYF.

The rearrangement uses TRBV7-2 and TRBJ2-7; perhaps TRBD1 as D (6 bases). The V end was cut by 0 bases, the J end by 1 base, with 10 bases between. The CDR3 loop spans 15 amino acids. Germline assignment: CDR1 SGHTA and CDR2 FQGNSA. The CDR3 DNA is TGTGCCAGCAGCTTAGCTCCGACAGGATCCTACGAGCAGTACTTC. Residues: CASSLAPTGSYEQYF.

As DNA, the CDR3 is TGTGCCACCTCGACGGGACCGTGGAACTATGGCTACACCTTC. It codes for CATSTGPWNYGYTF. This chain uses TRBV28 with TRBJ1-2; D is perhaps TRBD1 (5 bases). This CDR3 is built from 14 residues. Germline CDR1 reads MDHEN; CDR2 reads SYDVKM. V lost 10 bases and J lost 2, with 17 bases in between.

This clonotype came up a few times. The rearrangement uses TRBV25-1 and TRBJ1-4; 10 bases line up with TRBD1. CDR3 size: 17 residues. The V segment lost 1 base and the J segment 1 base; nucleotides outside the gene matches: 3. Looked up from germline, CDR1 is MGHDK and CDR2 is SYGVNS. CDR3 nucleotide sequence: TGTGCCAGCAGTGAATCGACAGGGGGCGGAACTAATGAAAAACTGTTTTTT. It translates to CASSESTGGGTNEKLFF.

This chain connects TRBV5-6 to TRBJ2-7, with a possible D match to TRBD1 (6 bases). Germline-derived CDR1 and CDR2 are SGHDT and YYEEEE. This CDR3 has 15 amino acids. The V end was cut by 4 bases, the J end by 1 base, with 15 bases between. Written as DNA, the CDR3 is TGTGCCAGCAGCCATCGGGACAAGGGGTCCTACGAGCAGTACTTC. Protein sequence: CASSHRDKGSYEQYF.

The CDR3 is CAISERTSNEQFF. The CDR3 DNA follows: TGTGCCATCAGCGAAAGGACTAGTAATGAGCAGTTCTTC. The chain joins TRBV10-3 to TRBJ2-1, with 7 bases matching TRBD2. Germline values: CDR1 ENHRY, CDR2 SYGVKD. This CDR3 comprises 13 residues. The ends lost 6 bases at V and 7 bases at J; junction bases unmatched: 6.

This chain connects TRBV6-6 to TRBJ1-2; 8 bases agree with TRBD1. Trimming removed 5 bases from V and 3 bases from J; junction bases left unmatched: 2. This CDR3 contains 13 residues. Germline V gene sequence: CDR1 MNHNY, CDR2 SVGAGI (reference sequence). The CDR3 DNA reads as TGTGCCAGCAGTGTGACAGGGGACTATGGCTACACCTTC. The encoded protein is CASSVTGDYGYTF.

This clonotype was counted a few times. The V and J genes are TRBV27 and TRBJ1-5; D gene uncertain. The CDR3 runs 15 residues. Germline assignment: CDR1 MNHEY and CDR2 SMNVEV (reference sequence). Trimming left V 2 bases short and J 3 bases short, with 11 bases between. As DNA, the CDR3 is TGTGCCAGCAGTTTAAATGTCCACAACAATCAGCCCCAGCATTTT. Its protein is CASSLNVHNNQPQHF.

This clonotype occurred many times. The gene calls are TRBV7-9 and TRBJ2-5; 14 nucleotides line up with TRBD2. Trimming took 4 bases from V and 4 from J; bases not matched to a gene: 5. Germline V gives CDR1 SEHNR, CDR2 FQNEAQ (reference sequence). The CDR3 consists of 16 residues. CDR3 in DNA: TGTGCCAGCAGCTCGATGACTAGCGGGGGGGGAGAGACCCAGTACTTC. Protein sequence: CASSSMTSGGGETQYF.

The rearrangement joins TRBV6-2 or TRBV6-3 to TRBJ2-5; 9 positions match TRBD2. Near its end, the DNA agrees better with TRBJ2-7, so the J call may be wrong. Germline V gene lookup returns CDR1 MNHEY and CDR2 SVGEGT. This CDR3 has 15 residues. Here the CDR3 reads CASRSSGGSVYEQYF. CDR3 in DNA: TGTGCCAGCAGATCGAGCGGGGGGAGTGTCTACGAGCAGTACTTC.

The V and J genes are TRBV5-1 and TRBJ1-2; D unclear. Per the germline V gene, CDR1 is SGHRS and CDR2 is YFSETQ. The CDR3 extends over 14 amino acids. With 4 bases removed from V and 6 bases from J, the gap between germline ends came to 16 bases. CDR3 amino acids: CASSTGARSNGYTF. The CDR3, as DNA: TGCGCCAGCAGCACCGGAGCTAGAAGTAATGGCTACACCTTC. Filled out from reference TRBV5-1 and TRBJ1-2, the complete variable domain reads KAGVTQTPRYLIKTRGQQVTLSCSPISGHRSVSWYQQTPGQGLQFLFEYFSETQRNKGNFPGRFSGRQFSNSRSEMNVSTLELGDSALYLCASSTGARSNGYTFGSGTRLTVV.